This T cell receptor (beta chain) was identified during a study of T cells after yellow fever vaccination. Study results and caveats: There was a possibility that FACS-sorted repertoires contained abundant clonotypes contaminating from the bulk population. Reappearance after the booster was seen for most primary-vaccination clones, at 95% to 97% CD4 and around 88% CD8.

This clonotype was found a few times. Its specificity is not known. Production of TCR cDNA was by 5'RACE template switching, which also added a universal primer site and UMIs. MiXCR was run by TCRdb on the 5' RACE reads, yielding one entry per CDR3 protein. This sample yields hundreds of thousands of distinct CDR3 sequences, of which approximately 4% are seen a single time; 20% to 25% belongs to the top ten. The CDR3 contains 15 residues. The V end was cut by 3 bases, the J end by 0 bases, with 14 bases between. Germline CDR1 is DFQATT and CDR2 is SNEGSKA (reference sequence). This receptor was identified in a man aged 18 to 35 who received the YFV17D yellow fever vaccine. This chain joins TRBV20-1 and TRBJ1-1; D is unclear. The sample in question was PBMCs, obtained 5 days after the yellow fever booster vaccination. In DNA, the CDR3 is TGCAGTGCTAGGCGAACAGAGATCATGAACACTGAAGCTTTCTTT. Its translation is CSARRTEIMNTEAFF.